The entry below gives a single T cell receptor (beta chain) sequence along with its context. The antigen remains undetermined. CD4+ T cells specific for antigen were expanded with viral peptide pools by the ViraFEST assay before sequencing. Following a roughly 11-day culture, CD4+ T cells were purified. Vaccine recipients, nucleocapsid antibody negative, had no prior SARS-CoV-2 infection. Culturing of under 2.5 million PBMC per well took place with about 10 IU/ml IL-2 and approximately 10 ug/ml peptides. Sequenced by immunoSEQ multiplex PCR; TCRdb stores in-frame clones only, minus some. The sample consists of 52,000 or so clones, under 70% of them appearing once. These data belong to a study of vaccination effects on CD4 cells after COVID-19. The germline V and J ends were trimmed by 2 bases and 1 base, with 12 bases remaining between them. This CDR3 region has 16 residues. CDR1 SEHNR and CDR2 FQNEAQ come from the germline V gene (reference sequence).

Study-wide results and caveats: Clonal contraction was marked in infection- and vaccine-induced clones late after vaccination. Recruitment yielded few convalescent patients, and the study had no early post-infection timepoints.

This chain joins TRBV7-9 and TRBJ2-4, with D possibly called TRBD1 or TRBD2 (6 bases each). The sequence came from a human donor who received a COVID-19 vaccine. The input for sequencing was CD4+ T cells from PBMCs cultured with SARS-CoV-2 spike peptides, taken before COVID-19 vaccination. CDR3 in DNA: TGTGCCAGCAGCTTATTGGGGGGCTTGGCCAAAAACATTCAGTACTTC. Translating gives CASSLLGGLAKNIQYF.